This T cell receptor (beta chain) was captured in a study of regulatory T cells in long-lasting Graves disease. The overall study: Graves' patients (newly diagnosed) had been on antithyroid drugs under 3 months.

Both iRepertoire HTBI primers and Arm-PCR of CDR3 regions were used to build the TCR beta libraries. TCRdb re-analysed the multiplex PCR reads in MiXCR, keeping a single row per CDR3 protein. The repertoire has about 530,000 distinct CDR3 sequences, about 16% of them found once; the top ten carry about 25%. Time point meaning: newly diagnosed GD, antithyroid drugs for less than 3 months. There was RNA extracted from PBMCs, and the TCR library was made from it. These records were also assigned to another study, of T cells in Graves' hyperthyroidism and ophthalmopathy.

The sequencing here drew on peripheral blood mononuclear cells (PBMCs), taken at new diagnosis, from a patient treated with antithyroid drugs. The receptor was isolated from a woman in her forties or fifties with Graves disease.

The CDR3 protein is CASSGDTGELFF. The CDR3 DNA reads TGTGCCAGCAGCGGGGACACCGGGGAGCTGTTTTTT. The chain joins TRBV9 to TRBJ2-2; D call uncertain. This CDR3 is built from 12 residues. V lost 3 bases and J lost 3, with 3 bases in between. Germline loops: CDR1 SGDLS, CDR2 YYNGEE.